A selection of T cell receptor beta chains follows, all from one sample in a study of shared clonotypes between healthy human individuals. Only in-frame clones appear in the TCRdb table, and some are missing; sequencing was by immunoSEQ multiplex PCR. Here the sample spans about 2.5 million clones, around 92% being singletons. Sequencing used naive CD4+ T cells from PBMCs. Source of these receptors: a man aged 18 to 35 in good health. Some clones in this sample may be carry-over from other donors' samples. Both conserved end residues are part of each CDR3. A D gene is named only where the DNA matches it firmly. Not every row has a clone size; where given, it reads once, few, many or a size class.

V gene: TRBV28
clone size: NA
D gene: NA
J gene: TRBJ1-2
CDR3 DNA: TGTGCCAGCACCCCCGGGACGGCCTATGGCTACACCTTC
CDR3 protein: CASTPGTAYGYTF

V gene: TRBV6-6
clone size: NA
D gene: NA
J gene: TRBJ2-7
CDR3 DNA: TGTGCCAGCAGTTACCGCGCTGGGTTAGCCGGAGAGCAGTACTTC
CDR3 protein: CASSYRAGLAGEQYF

V gene: TRBV5-1
clone size: NA
D gene: NA
J gene: TRBJ2-3
CDR3 DNA: TGCGCCAGCAGCTACCCGGGCAGTTCTAGCACAGATACGCAGTATTTT
CDR3 protein: CASSYPGSSSTDTQYF

V gene: TRBV5-4
clone size: NA
D gene: NA
J gene: TRBJ2-7
CDR3 DNA: TGTGCCAGCAGCCCAGGGGGGGTCCCCTACGAGCAGTACTTC
CDR3 protein: CASSPGGVPYEQYF

V gene: TRBV30
clone size: NA
D gene: TRBD1
J gene: TRBJ2-3
CDR3 DNA: TGTGCCTGGGGCTTACAGGGGCGGAACACAGATACGCAGTATTTT
CDR3 protein: CAWGLQGRNTDTQYF

V gene: TRBV19
clone size: NA
D gene: NA
J gene: TRBJ1-5
CDR3 DNA: TGTGCCAGTAGTATTAGGTCAGCTTACAGCAATCAGCCCCAGCATTTT
CDR3 protein: CASSIRSAYSNQPQHF

V gene: TRBV4-1
clone size: NA
D gene: NA
J gene: TRBJ2-1
CDR3 DNA: TGCGCCAGCAGCCAAAATCCCGGGACTGAGTACAATGAGCAGTTCTTC
CDR3 protein: CASSQNPGTEYNEQFF

V gene: TRBV5-1
clone size: NA
D gene: TRBD1
J gene: TRBJ2-1
CDR3 DNA: TGCGCCAGCAGCGTACAGGGGGCAGACAATGAGCAGTTCTTC
CDR3 protein: CASSVQGADNEQFF

V gene: TRBV11-2
clone size: NA
D gene: NA
J gene: TRBJ2-4
CDR3 DNA: TGTGCCAGCAGCTTAGATCCGGGACTCCAAAACATTCAGTACTTC
CDR3 protein: CASSLDPGLQNIQYF

V gene: TRBV28
clone size: once
D gene: TRBD1
J gene: TRBJ2-5
CDR3 DNA: TGTGCCAGCAGCCAACAATCCTGGACAGGGACAGAGACCCAGTACTTC
CDR3 protein: CASSQQSWTGTETQYF

V gene: TRBV6-5
clone size: NA
D gene: NA
J gene: TRBJ2-1
CDR3 DNA: TGTGCCAGCACCCCCGGGGTCCCCTACAATGAGCAGTTCTTC
CDR3 protein: CASTPGVPYNEQFF

V gene: TRBV28
clone size: NA
D gene: NA
J gene: TRBJ1-5
CDR3 DNA: TGTGCCAGCACCGGGGCTAGGGGCAATCAGCCCCAGCATTTT
CDR3 protein: CASTGARGNQPQHF

V gene: TRBV11-2
clone size: NA
D gene: TRBD2
J gene: TRBJ2-3
CDR3 DNA: TGTGCCAGCAGCCCCGTTGGCGGGAGGGCAGATACGCAGTATTTT
CDR3 protein: CASSPVGGRADTQYF

V gene: TRBV7-8
clone size: NA
D gene: NA
J gene: TRBJ2-5
CDR3 DNA: TGTGCCAGCAGCTTAGCGCCGGGGGCCCAAGAGACCCAGTACTTC
CDR3 protein: CASSLAPGAQETQYF

V gene: TRBV7-2
clone size: NA
D gene: TRBD2
J gene: TRBJ2-7
CDR3 DNA: TGTGCCAGCATGGGACTAGCGGGAGGAACTTACTACGAGCAGTACTTC
CDR3 protein: CASMGLAGGTYYEQYF

V gene: TRBV10-3
clone size: NA
D gene: TRBD2
J gene: TRBJ2-2
CDR3 DNA: TGTGCCATCAGTGAGCGGGAGGTCCCCCCGGAGCTGTTTTTT
CDR3 protein: CAISEREVPPELFF

V gene: TRBV5-4
clone size: NA
D gene: TRBD2
J gene: TRBJ2-1
CDR3 DNA: TGTGCCAGCAGCTTGGCCTTCGGGGTAGCGGGCTCCTACAATGAGCAGTTCTTC
CDR3 protein: CASSLAFGVAGSYNEQFF

V gene: TRBV6-4
clone size: NA
D gene: NA
J gene: TRBJ1-2
CDR3 DNA: TGTGCCAGCAGTGATCCACAGGGCGCTAACTATGGCTACACCTTC
CDR3 protein: CASSDPQGANYGYTF

V gene: TRBV5-4
clone size: NA
D gene: TRBD1
J gene: TRBJ1-4
CDR3 DNA: TGTGCCAGCAGCTTGAGAGGGACAGGGGGTAGGAGTGAAAAACTGTTTTTT
CDR3 protein: CASSLRGTGGRSEKLFF

V gene: TRBV7-3
clone size: NA
D gene: TRBD2
J gene: TRBJ2-1
CDR3 DNA: TGTGCCAGCAGCCGGACTAGGGGTGAGCAGTTCTTC
CDR3 protein: CASSRTRGEQFF

V gene: TRBV7-9
clone size: NA
D gene: NA
J gene: TRBJ2-3
CDR3 DNA: TGTGCCAGCAGCTTCACCCCCGGGACCAGATACACAGATACGCAGTATTTT
CDR3 protein: CASSFTPGTRYTDTQYF

V gene: TRBV28
clone size: NA
D gene: NA
J gene: TRBJ2-6
CDR3 DNA: TGTGCCAGCAGTTTGTCCCCCAGGTTAGCTGGGGCCAACGTCCTGACTTTC
CDR3 protein: CASSLSPRLAGANVLTF

V gene: TRBV7-8
clone size: once
D gene: NA
J gene: TRBJ1-3
CDR3 DNA: TGTGCCAGCAGCCTGTCCTTTTTAGGGTACGGGAACACCATATATTTT
CDR3 protein: CASSLSFLGYGNTIYF

V gene: TRBV28
clone size: NA
D gene: NA
J gene: TRBJ2-1
CDR3 DNA: TGTGCCAGCAGTGCACGCTCCTACAATGAGCAGTTCTTC
CDR3 protein: CASSARSYNEQFF

V gene: TRBV11-3
clone size: NA
D gene: NA
J gene: TRBJ1-1
CDR3 DNA: TGTGCCAGCAGCTTAGAGTACGGAACACAGGGGAACACTGAAGCTTTCTTT
CDR3 protein: CASSLEYGTQGNTEAFF

V gene: TRBV11-2
clone size: NA
D gene: NA
J gene: TRBJ2-1
CDR3 DNA: TGTGCCAGCAGCTTGTTACTCTCCTACAATGAGCAGTTCTTC
CDR3 protein: CASSLLLSYNEQFF

V gene: TRBV28
clone size: NA
D gene: NA
J gene: TRBJ1-5
CDR3 DNA: TGTGCCAGCAAATACCCCCTGAGCAATCAGCCCCAGCATTTT
CDR3 protein: CASKYPLSNQPQHF

V gene: TRBV21-1
clone size: once
D gene: NA
J gene: TRBJ1-3
CDR3 DNA: TGTGCCAGCAACCTGGACAGGGTTGGAAACACCATATATTTT
CDR3 protein: CASNLDRVGNTIYF

V gene: TRBV4-2
clone size: NA
D gene: TRBD2
J gene: TRBJ2-3
CDR3 DNA: TGTGCCAGCAGCCCTGGCGGGACTAGCGGTGATACGCAGTATTTT
CDR3 protein: CASSPGGTSGDTQYF

V gene: TRBV28
clone size: NA
D gene: NA
J gene: TRBJ2-7
CDR3 DNA: TGTGCCAGCAGTCGAGGTCGGGGCTCGGGTTACGAGCAGTACTTC
CDR3 protein: CASSRGRGSGYEQYF

V gene: TRBV5-5
clone size: NA
D gene: NA
J gene: TRBJ2-3
CDR3 DNA: TGTGCCAGCAGCTTGGTATCAGATACGCAGTATTTT
CDR3 protein: CASSLVSDTQYF

V gene: TRBV4-3
clone size: NA
D gene: NA
J gene: TRBJ2-3
CDR3 DNA: TGCGCCAGCAGCCAAGAGGTGACGGGAGCCGGCACAGATACGCAGTATTTT
CDR3 protein: CASSQEVTGAGTDTQYF

V gene: TRBV4-2
clone size: NA
D gene: TRBD1
J gene: TRBJ2-7
CDR3 DNA: TGTGCCAGCAGCCAAAGTCAGCCCGGACAGGGGGCGGTCGAGCAGTACTTC
CDR3 protein: CASSQSQPGQGAVEQYF

V gene: TRBV9
clone size: NA
D gene: NA
J gene: TRBJ2-2
CDR3 DNA: TGTGCCAGCAGCCCGGTGTTTCGGGGGGCGAAAACCGGGGAGCTGTTTTTT
CDR3 protein: CASSPVFRGAKTGELFF

V gene: TRBV7-3
clone size: NA
D gene: TRBD2
J gene: TRBJ2-1
CDR3 DNA: TGTGCCAGCAGCCAGGACGGGACTAGTTCCCTTGAGCAGTTCTTC
CDR3 protein: CASSQDGTSSLEQFF

V gene: TRBV5-1
clone size: NA
D gene: NA
J gene: TRBJ1-3
CDR3 DNA: TGCGCCAGCAGCTTGGGGACCGCTGGAGACACCATATATTTT
CDR3 protein: CASSLGTAGDTIYF

V gene: TRBV9
clone size: NA
D gene: TRBD2
J gene: TRBJ2-3
CDR3 DNA: TGTGCCAGCAGCGTGGGGGACTACACAGATACGCAGTATTTT
CDR3 protein: CASSVGDYTDTQYF

V gene: TRBV7-2
clone size: NA
D gene: NA
J gene: TRBJ1-5
CDR3 DNA: TGTGCCAGCAGCTTAGACCAGGGTTATAGCAATCAGCCCCAGCATTTT
CDR3 protein: CASSLDQGYSNQPQHF

V gene: TRBV6-5
clone size: NA
D gene: NA
J gene: TRBJ1-5
CDR3 DNA: TGTGCCAGCAAACACGGGGCCAATCAGCCCCAGCATTTT
CDR3 protein: CASKHGANQPQHF

V gene: TRBV7-2
clone size: NA
D gene: NA
J gene: TRBJ2-1
CDR3 DNA: TGTGCCAGCAGCTCAGATGGCTCCTACAATGAGCAGTTCTTC
CDR3 protein: CASSSDGSYNEQFF

V gene: TRBV5-8
clone size: NA
D gene: NA
J gene: TRBJ2-6
CDR3 DNA: TGTGCCAGCAGCTTGGGACAGGAGAGCTCTGGGGCCAACGTCCTGACTTTC
CDR3 protein: CASSLGQESSGANVLTF

V gene: TRBV2
clone size: NA
D gene: NA
J gene: TRBJ2-1
CDR3 DNA: TGTGCCAGCACCGACTTACCGGGACCCGTCAGGGGCAATGAGCAGTTCTTC
CDR3 protein: CASTDLPGPVRGNEQFF